Listed below are T cell receptor beta chains from one sample, sequenced in a study of blood T cells in healthy people across ages. TCRdb re-called the 5' RACE reads with MiXCR, one entry per CDR3 protein. The repertoire holds around 870,000 distinct CDR3 sequences, around 28% seen once, with around 16% in the top ten. The sequenced sample consisted of blood. Source of these receptors: a woman aged 80 or over in good health. CDR3s include the opening cysteine and the closing phenylalanine or tryptophan. The order of the fields is J gene, D gene, V gene, clone size, CDR3 DNA, CDR3 protein. The D gene is left open where the match is weak. Clone size, where shown, is once, few, many, or a class for clones that have expanded.

TRBJ2-3	NA	TRBV6-2/TRBV6-3	many	TGTGCCAGCAGTTACAACAGAGATACGCAGTATTTT	CASSYNRDTQYF
TRBJ1-5	NA	TRBV30	many	TGTGCCTGGAGTAGCTCCGCAGGCAATCAGCCCCAGCATTTT	CAWSSSAGNQPQHF
TRBJ2-5	NA	TRBV7-9	many	TGTGCCAGCAGCTTGGGCGCGAGGGCTCGGGAGACCCAGTACTTC	CASSLGARARETQYF
TRBJ2-5	NA	TRBV20-1	few	TGCAGGGCTAGTTCGGGGAAAGAGACCCAGTACTTC	CRASSGKETQYF
TRBJ2-2	NA	TRBV14	NA	TGTGCCGGCAGCCGTATAGGAGGAGCCGGGGAGCTGTTTTTT	CAGSRIGGAGELFF
TRBJ1-2	TRBD1	TRBV7-9	few	TGTGCCTCAAACAGGGGGACTGGTTATGGCTACACCTTC	CASNRGTGYGYTF
TRBJ2-3	TRBD1	TRBV4-1	many	TGCGCCAGCAGCCAATCCGGGACAGGGGACACAGATACGCAGTATTTT	CASSQSGTGDTDTQYF
TRBJ2-3	NA	TRBV6-2/TRBV6-3	few	TGTGCCAGCAGCTCGAGAGCGTGGACCGGCACAGATACGCAGTATTTT	CASSSRAWTGTDTQYF
TRBJ2-7	TRBD2	TRBV28	many	TGTGCCAGCAGTGATAGCGGGGGGGCCTACGAGCAGTACTTC	CASSDSGGAYEQYF
TRBJ2-3	NA	TRBV28	NA	TGTGCCAGCAGTTTTCCGGCGGTTCCCACAGATACGCAGTATTTT	CASSFPAVPTDTQYF
TRBJ1-2	TRBD1	TRBV9	NA	TGTGCCAGCGTAGGACAGGGAGGAAATTCCTATGGCTACACCTTC	CASVGQGGNSYGYTF
TRBJ1-2	TRBD1	TRBV27	few	TGTGCCAGCAGTAGAAACGACAGGGCTGGAGACTACACCTTC	CASSRNDRAGDYTF
TRBJ2-2	TRBD2	TRBV11-2	few	TGTGCCAGCAGCTTAACCCGACTAGCGGGGGGAGCGGAGGAGCTGTTTTTT	CASSLTRLAGGAEELFF
TRBJ2-1	TRBD2	TRBV20-1	many	TGCAGTGCCATCGGGCGAACAACTAGCGGGGGGCACAATGAGCAGTTCTTC	CSAIGRTTSGGHNEQFF
TRBJ2-7	NA	TRBV9	NA	TGTGCCAGCAGCGGAAGTGTCGGGGCCTACGAGCAGTACTTC	CASSGSVGAYEQYF
TRBJ1-2	TRBD1	TRBV7-2	NA	TGTGCCAGCAGCTTGGGACAGGGATCTTTCTATGGCTACACCTTC	CASSLGQGSFYGYTF
TRBJ1-2	NA	TRBV6-5	many	TGTGCCAGCAGTTCTCAGGGAAACAACTATGGCTACACCTTC	CASSSQGNNYGYTF
TRBJ2-3	NA	TRBV12-3/TRBV12-4	few	TGTGCCAGCAGTGCGCGTAAGGGGGGGCTCACAGATACGCAGTATTTT	CASSARKGGLTDTQYF
TRBJ2-1	NA	TRBV7-2	NA	TGTGCCAGCAGCTTCGGACCAAACAATGAGCAGTTCTTC	CASSFGPNNEQFF
TRBJ1-2	NA	TRBV2	few	TGTGCCAGCACCTCAGGACATTTCAATGGCTACACCTTC	CASTSGHFNGYTF
TRBJ2-5	NA	TRBV20-1	NA	TGCAGTGCTAGGTTACAGGGAAACCCTACCTACAATGTGCAGTACTTC	CSARLQGNPTYNVQYF
TRBJ1-2	NA	TRBV15	many	TGTGCCACCAGCAGAGGAAGTACAAGTAACTATGGCTACACCTTC	CATSRGSTSNYGYTF
TRBJ2-3	NA	TRBV5-1	NA	TGCGCCAGCAGCTTGGACGAGGTCGGTACGCAGTATTTT	CASSLDEVGTQYF
TRBJ2-6	NA	TRBV19	NA	TGTGCCAGTAGTCCCGCCAACGTCCTGACTTTC	CASSPANVLTF
TRBJ1-2	NA	TRBV3-1	NA	TGTGCCAGCAGCCAGGTATCCTGGGAGGGTGGCTACACCTTC	CASSQVSWEGGYTF
TRBJ2-5	TRBD2	TRBV3-1	many	TGTGCCAGCACCAGGACTAGCAAAGAGACCCAGTACTTC	CASTRTSKETQYF
TRBJ1-4	NA	TRBV20-1	many	TGCAGTGCTAGCAGGGACTCCAATGAAAAACTGTTTTTT	CSASRDSNEKLFF
TRBJ1-5	TRBD1	TRBV27	NA	TGTGCCAGCAGTTTAGCAATACCCGGGACAGGAACCCTCGGGAATCAGCCCCAGCATTTT	CASSLAIPGTGTLGNQPQHF
TRBJ1-2	NA	TRBV6-2/TRBV6-3	many	TGTGCCAGCAGTTACAGGGGACGGGGAGCTAACTATGGCTACACCTTC	CASSYRGRGANYGYTF